The 16 T cell receptor beta chains listed next were all sequenced from one sample in a study of blood T cell repertoires in COVID-19. Sequenced by immunoSEQ multiplex PCR; TCRdb stores in-frame clones only, minus some. The data contain roughly 320,000 clones, more than 85% of them singletons. Input material: peripheral blood. Receptors originate from a man between 65 and 85 years old with acute or convalescent COVID-19.

V is TRBV6-2 or TRBV6-3 and J is TRBJ2-7; D is possibly TRBD2 (5 bases). Germline V CDR1 and CDR2: MNHEY, SVGEGT. This CDR3 has 14 residues. The V gene lost 2 bases and the J gene lost 6 bases, with 14 bases spanning the gap. The CDR3 DNA follows: TGTGCCAGCAGTTACCCGGGGTTTAGGGTCGAGCAGTACTTC. This encodes CASSYPGFRVEQYF.

The V gene is TRBV6-6, the J gene TRBJ2-3; perhaps TRBD2 as D (6 bases). Between the trimmed V and J ends, which lost 6 bases and 5 bases, there was a span of 18 bases. The CDR3 runs to 15 residues. CDR1 is MNHNY and CDR2 is SVGAGI in the germline V gene (reference sequence). CDR3 sequence reads: CASSRGDGAVDTQYF. For the CDR3, the DNA is TGTGCCAGCAGCCGCGGGGATGGGGCGGTAGATACGCAGTATTTT.

This chain joins TRBV14 and TRBJ2-3; tentative D call: TRBD1 (6 bases). The CDR3 loop spans 15 amino acids. V lost 2 bases and J lost 4, with 13 bases in between. Looked up from germline, CDR1 is SGHDN and CDR2 is FVKESK. The CDR3 protein is CASSQLGWTADTQYF. CDR3 DNA: TGTGCCAGCAGCCAACTGGGTTGGACAGCAGATACGCAGTATTTT.

This clone was seen a single time. The V gene is TRBV28, the J gene TRBJ2-7, with unresolved D. The V end was cut by 6 bases, the J end by 0 bases, with 12 bases between. This CDR3 has 14 residues. Germline V gene lookup returns CDR1 MDHEN and CDR2 SYDVKM. CDR3 protein: CASSSSGGSYEQYF. CDR3 nucleotide sequence: TGTGCCAGCAGCTCATCCGGTGGCTCCTACGAGCAGTACTTC.

This clone came up once. This rearrangement joins TRBV25-1 to TRBJ2-7; a possible D gene is TRBD2 (5 bases). Trimming removed 10 bases at V and 3 bases at J, with 19 bases between. The CDR3 spans 14 residues. Germline assignment: CDR1 MGHDK and CDR2 SYGVNS. The CDR3 spells CATLGGGGFYEQYF. DNA of the CDR3: TGTGCCACCCTCGGAGGAGGTGGGTTCTACGAGCAGTACTTC.

The chain uses TRBV30 and TRBJ2-7; 8 nucleotides line up with TRBD2. Germline CDR1 GTSNPN, CDR2 SVGIG (reference sequence). The trim removed 4 bases at V and 3 bases at J, leaving 2 bases unmatched. CDR3 size: 12 residues. DNA for the CDR3: TGTGCCTGGATTCGGGAGGGCTACGAGCAGTACTTC. Translating it yields CAWIREGYEQYF.

The rearrangement uses TRBV6-6 and TRBJ1-1; possible D gene TRBD1, 6 bases. This CDR3 spans 13 amino acids. Germline CDR1 and CDR2: MNHNY and SVGAGI (reference sequence). Trimming shortened V by 6 bases and J by 0 bases, and 8 bases separated the two germline ends. The CDR3 is CASRRGMNTEAFF. The CDR3 DNA reads as TGTGCCAGCAGGAGGGGGATGAACACTGAAGCTTTCTTT.

The rearrangement links TRBV28 to TRBJ2-7; 8 nucleotides line up with TRBD2. The CDR3 sequence is 14 residues long. Per germline, CDR1 MDHEN and CDR2 SYDVKM. V lost 7 bases to trimming and J lost 0 bases; unmatched junction nucleotides: 5. CDR3 bases: TGTGCCAGCAACCAACTAGCGGACTCCTACGAGCAGTACTTC. Translated: CASNQLADSYEQYF.

V and J are TRBV6-6 and TRBJ2-3; no clear D. The CDR3 covers 12 residues. Germline V gene data show CDR1 as MNHNY and CDR2 as SVGAGI (reference sequence). V was trimmed by 5 bases and J by 1 base, leaving 4 bases between them. CDR3 in amino acids: CASSPGTDTQYF. CDR3 DNA sequence: TGTGCCAGCAGTCCGGGCACAGATACGCAGTATTTT.

This chain joins TRBV7-3 and TRBJ2-1, with a tentative D call TRBD2 (6 bases). Germline lookup yields CDR1 SGHTA and CDR2 FQGTGA. The ends were cut back, 1 base at V and 4 bases at J, with 11 bases in the middle. CDR3 length: 15 residues. CDR3 protein: CASSLRGDGYNEQFF. Here the CDR3 DNA reads TGTGCCAGCAGCTTAAGGGGGGACGGATACAATGAGCAGTTCTTC.

This clone was recorded a few times. The chain joins TRBV7-8 to TRBJ1-6; D is perhaps TRBD1 (6 bases). V was shortened by 1 base and J by 9 bases, with 7 bases between the two germline ends. The CDR3 consists of 13 residues. Germline lookup yields CDR1 SGHVS and CDR2 FQNEAQ. DNA of the CDR3: TGTGCCAGCAGCTTAGACAGGGTTTCACCCCTCCACTTT. This translates into CASSLDRVSPLHF.

The V gene is TRBV5-6, the J gene TRBJ2-1; D is unclear. The CDR3 length is 16 residues. Trimming pared 5 bases from V and 1 base from J, leaving 16 bases between. Per the germline V gene, CDR1 is SGHDT and CDR2 is YYEEEE. The CDR3 region is CASRSIPMRSYNEQFF. The CDR3 region has the DNA TGTGCCAGCAGGTCCATCCCCATGCGTTCCTACAATGAGCAGTTCTTC.

V and J are TRBV3-1 (or the pseudogene TRBV3-2) and TRBJ1-1; the D gene is possibly TRBD1 (6 bases). V lost 4 bases and J lost 1, with 10 bases in between. CDR1 is LGHDT and CDR2 is YNNKEL in the germline V gene (reference sequence). The CDR3 loop spans 14 amino acids. The CDR3 bases are TGTGCCAGCAGCCCCCCGACAGGGAACACTGAAGCTTTCTTT. Translation: CASSPPTGNTEAFF.

The chain links TRBV16 to TRBJ2-2; D is unclear. There are 14 residues in the CDR3. V was trimmed by 3 bases and J by 5 bases, leaving 10 bases between them. CDR1 is KGHSY and CDR2 is FQNENV in the germline V gene. The CDR3 DNA sequence: TGTGCCAGCAGCCAGTTACTCGCTACCGGGGAGCTGTTTTTT. This translates into CASSQLLATGELFF.

The CDR3 protein is CASSQGAFPPVQYF. The CDR3 DNA sequence: TGTGCCAGCAGCCAAGGGGCATTCCCCCCGGTCCAGTACTTC. The chain employs TRBV7-9 and TRBJ2-7, with D possibly matching TRBD1 (5 bases). This CDR3 contains 14 residues. V dropped 5 bases and J dropped 10 bases, with 21 bases sitting between them. Germline V gene lookup returns CDR1 SEHNR and CDR2 FQNEAQ (reference sequence).

The CDR3 nucleotides read TGCGCCAGCAGCTCGACTTGGACCGGGGAGCTGTTTTTT. This translates into CASSSTWTGELFF. This chain connects TRBV5-1 to TRBJ2-2; D not certain. Trimming stripped 3 bases from V and 5 bases from J, with 8 bases between. The CDR3 has 13 residues. CDR1 and CDR2 (germline): SGHRS, YFSETQ. The whole variable domain, filled in from reference TRBV5-1 and TRBJ2-2, reads KAGVTQTPRYLIKTRGQQVTLSCSPISGHRSVSWYQQTPGQGLQFLFEYFSETQRNKGNFPGRFSGRQFSNSRSEMNVSTLELGDSALYLCASSSTWTGELFFGEGSRLTVL.